Following are 12 T cell receptor beta chains from one sample sequenced in a study of cytotoxic CD8 clonotypes in ibrutinib-treated CLL. The repertoire was sequenced with immunoSEQ multiplex PCR; TCRdb's copy has only in-frame clones and lacks some. The profile shows fewer than 50,000 clones, approximately 65% of them singletons. Here the sequenced sample was PBMCs, taken after 24 months of ibrutinib treatment. These receptors originate from a human donor with chronic lymphocytic leukemia.

The V and J genes are TRBV9 and TRBJ2-1; TRBD1 aligns across 9 bases. The CDR3 is 16 residues long. Germline CDR1 is SGDLS and CDR2 is YYNGEE. Unmatched junction bases numbered 8, after V lost 0 bases and J lost 7 bases. The CDR3 loop reads CASSVGRGTGSNEQFF. The CDR3 DNA sequence: TGTGCCAGCAGCGTAGGTAGGGGGACAGGGAGTAATGAGCAGTTCTTC.

The chain employs TRBV28 and TRBJ2-7; D is uncertain. The V gene's germline CDR1 is MDHEN and CDR2 SYDVKM. The V gene lost 2 bases and the J gene lost 3 bases, with 11 bases spanning the gap. The CDR3 loop spans 14 amino acids. CDR3 in DNA: TGTGCCAGCAGTTTAGTTATGAGGAACTACGAGCAGTACTTC. Translation: CASSLVMRNYEQYF.

The CDR3 DNA sequence: TGTGCCAGCAGCCCAACCGGGACTACATACAATGAGCAGTTCTTC. Translation: CASSPTGTTYNEQFF. J is TRBJ2-1 and V is TRBV7-9; 7 bases align to TRBD2. Trimming took 5 bases from V and 4 from J; bases not matched to a gene: 8. Per germline, CDR1 SEHNR and CDR2 FQNEAQ (reference sequence). The CDR3 has 15 residues.

This clone was seen only a few times. V and J are TRBV10-3 and TRBJ2-5; 7 bases are shared with TRBD1. CDR3 size: 14 residues. Germline V CDR1 and CDR2: ENHRY, SYGVKD. The ends lost 2 bases at V and 2 bases at J; junction bases unmatched: 2. CDR3 protein: CAISEVQGQETQYF. The CDR3 DNA follows: TGTGCCATCAGTGAGGTACAGGGGCAAGAGACCCAGTACTTC.

The chain has TRBV2 and TRBJ1-5, with 9 nucleotides matching TRBD1. CDR1 SNHLY and CDR2 FYNNEI come from the germline V gene. Trimming cost V 1 base and J 2 bases; bases outside gene matches: 0. The CDR3 contains 15 residues. The CDR3 spells CASSEGDRGNQPQHF. Here the CDR3 DNA reads TGTGCCAGCAGTGAAGGGGACAGGGGCAATCAGCCCCAGCATTTT.

The chain recombines TRBV1 with TRBJ2-2. TRBV1 is assigned pseudogene status. This CDR3 is built from 13 residues. The CDR3: CTSQNGATGELFF. DNA of the CDR3: TGCACCAGCCAGAACGGGGCCACCGGGGAGCTGTTTTTT.

V gene TRBV5-6 combines with J gene TRBJ2-7; TRBD1 matches 9 bases. The ends lost 0 bases at V and 5 bases at J; junction bases unmatched: 9. Germline CDR1 reads SGHDT; CDR2 reads YYEEEE. This CDR3 spans 16 amino acids. CDR3 protein: CASSLGTGGARNEQYF. As DNA, the CDR3 is TGTGCCAGCAGCTTGGGAACAGGGGGCGCCCGTAACGAGCAGTACTTC.

This clone appeared a few times. The genes are TRBV4-2 and TRBJ1-4; the D gene is possibly TRBD1 (5 bases). Trimming left V 8 bases short and J 5 bases short, with 21 bases between. The CDR3 runs to 16 residues. In germline, CDR1 is LGHNA, CDR2 YNFKEQ. CDR3 amino acids: CASGFLQGAGNEKLFF. The CDR3 bases are TGTGCCAGCGGGTTTTTGCAGGGCGCGGGAAATGAAAAACTGTTTTTT.

The chain joins TRBV5-1 to TRBJ2-5, with 11 bases that match TRBD1. From germline, CDR1 is SGHRS and CDR2 YFSETQ. The CDR3 covers 21 residues. V lost 4 bases and J lost 1; bases outside the gene matches: 21. The CDR3 spells CASSLVGSRSGTGGIQETQYF. CDR3 bases: TGCGCCAGCAGCCTGGTAGGGTCAAGATCCGGGACAGGGGGAATCCAAGAGACCCAGTACTTC.

The genes are TRBV28 and TRBJ1-1, with 7 positions matching TRBD1. There are 13 residues in the CDR3. Germline-derived CDR1 and CDR2 are MDHEN and SYDVKM. After removal of 10 bases from V and 2 bases from J, the junction contained 7 bases not matched to a gene. This CDR3 is CAISGTVNTEAFF. CDR3 DNA sequence: TGTGCCATTTCCGGGACAGTAAACACTGAAGCTTTCTTT.

The V gene is TRBV10-3, the J gene TRBJ2-1, with a weak D call TRBD1 (6 bases). Germline loops: CDR1 ENHRY, CDR2 SYGVKD. CDR3 size: 15 residues. V dropped 2 bases and J dropped 4 bases, with 12 bases sitting between them. The CDR3 loop is CAISERGRGYNEQFF. The CDR3 DNA reads TGTGCCATCAGTGAGCGAGGTAGGGGGTACAATGAGCAGTTCTTC.

This clone appeared a few times. The chain carries TRBV19 and TRBJ1-5; D unclear. V was clipped by 3 bases and J by 0 bases, with 12 bases between them. The CDR3 totals 16 residues. Germline CDR1 is LNHDA and CDR2 is SQIVND (reference sequence). This CDR3 is CASSMRRAYSNQPQHF. The CDR3 DNA follows: TGTGCCAGTAGTATGCGGAGGGCCTATAGCAATCAGCCCCAGCATTTT.